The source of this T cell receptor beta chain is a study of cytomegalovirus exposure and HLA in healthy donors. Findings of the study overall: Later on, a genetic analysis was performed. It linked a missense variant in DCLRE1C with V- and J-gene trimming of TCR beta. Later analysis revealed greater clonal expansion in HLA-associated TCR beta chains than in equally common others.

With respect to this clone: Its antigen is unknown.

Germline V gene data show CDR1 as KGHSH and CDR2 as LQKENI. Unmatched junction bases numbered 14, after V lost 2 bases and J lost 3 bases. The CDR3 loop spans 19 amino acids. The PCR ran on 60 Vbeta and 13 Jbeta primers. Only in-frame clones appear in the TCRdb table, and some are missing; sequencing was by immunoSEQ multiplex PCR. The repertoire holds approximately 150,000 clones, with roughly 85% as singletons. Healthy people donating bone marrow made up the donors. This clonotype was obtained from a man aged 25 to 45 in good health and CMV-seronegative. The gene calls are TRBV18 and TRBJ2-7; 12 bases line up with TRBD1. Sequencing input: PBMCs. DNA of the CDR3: TGTGCCAGCTCACCAAACCCCGGGACAGGGGGCATTTCCTACTACGAGCAGTACTTC. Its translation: CASSPNPGTGGISYYEQYF.